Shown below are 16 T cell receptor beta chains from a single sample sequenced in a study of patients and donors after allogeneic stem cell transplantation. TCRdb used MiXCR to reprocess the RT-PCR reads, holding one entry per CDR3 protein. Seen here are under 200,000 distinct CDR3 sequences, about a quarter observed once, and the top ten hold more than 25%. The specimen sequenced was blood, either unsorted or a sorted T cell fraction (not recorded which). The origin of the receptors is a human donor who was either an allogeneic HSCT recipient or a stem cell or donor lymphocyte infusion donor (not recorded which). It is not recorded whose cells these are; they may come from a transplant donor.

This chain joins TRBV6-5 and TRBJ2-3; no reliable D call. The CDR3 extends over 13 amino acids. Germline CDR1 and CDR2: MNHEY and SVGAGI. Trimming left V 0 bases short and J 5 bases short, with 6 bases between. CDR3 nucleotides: TGTGCCAGCAGTTACTCGGACGGAGATACGCAGTATTTT. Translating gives CASSYSDGDTQYF.

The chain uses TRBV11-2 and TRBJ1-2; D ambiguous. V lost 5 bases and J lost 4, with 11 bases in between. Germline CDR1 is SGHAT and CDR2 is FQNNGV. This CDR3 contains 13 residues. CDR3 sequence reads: CASSPREIYGYTF. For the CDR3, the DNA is TGTGCCAGCAGCCCCCGGGAAATCTATGGCTACACCTTC.

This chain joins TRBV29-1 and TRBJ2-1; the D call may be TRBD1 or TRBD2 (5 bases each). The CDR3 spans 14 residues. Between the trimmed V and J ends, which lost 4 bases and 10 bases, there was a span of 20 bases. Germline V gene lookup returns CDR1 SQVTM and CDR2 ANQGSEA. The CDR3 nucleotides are TGCAGCGTTGGTCCTCAGGGACCGTCACGGGAGCAGTTCTTC. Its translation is CSVGPQGPSREQFF.

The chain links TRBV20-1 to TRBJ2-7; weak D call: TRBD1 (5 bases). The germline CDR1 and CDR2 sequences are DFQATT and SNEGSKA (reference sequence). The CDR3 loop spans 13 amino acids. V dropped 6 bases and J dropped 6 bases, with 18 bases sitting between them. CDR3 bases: TGCAGTGCCCCGACAGAAGCCCGTTCCGAGCAGTACTTC. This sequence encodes CSAPTEARSEQYF.

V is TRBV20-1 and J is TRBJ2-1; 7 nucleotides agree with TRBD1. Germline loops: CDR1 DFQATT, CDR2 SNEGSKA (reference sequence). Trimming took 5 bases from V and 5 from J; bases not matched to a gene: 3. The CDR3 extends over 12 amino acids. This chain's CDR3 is CSASDRDNEQFF. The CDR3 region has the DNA TGCAGTGCTTCCGACAGGGACAATGAGCAGTTCTTC.

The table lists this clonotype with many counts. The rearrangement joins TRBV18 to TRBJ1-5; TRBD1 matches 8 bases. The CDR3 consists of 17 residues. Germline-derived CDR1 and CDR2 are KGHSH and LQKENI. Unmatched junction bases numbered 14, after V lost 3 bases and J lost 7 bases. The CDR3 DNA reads TGTGCCAGCTCACCGTCTGCAGGGGGCTCTGGTAACCAGCCCCAGCATTTT. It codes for CASSPSAGGSGNQPQHF.

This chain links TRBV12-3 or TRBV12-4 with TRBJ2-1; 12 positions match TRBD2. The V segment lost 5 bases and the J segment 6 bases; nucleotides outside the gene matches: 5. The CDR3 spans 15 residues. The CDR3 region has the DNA TGTGCCAGCAGTGCTGCTAGCGGGAGGGCCAATGAGCAGTTCTTC. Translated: CASSAASGRANEQFF.

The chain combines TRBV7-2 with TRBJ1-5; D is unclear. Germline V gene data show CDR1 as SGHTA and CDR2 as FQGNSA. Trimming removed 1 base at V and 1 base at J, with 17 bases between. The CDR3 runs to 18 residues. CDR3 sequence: CASSLVGIGVKSNQPQHF. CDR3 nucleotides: TGTGCCAGCAGCTTAGTGGGAATTGGGGTTAAGAGCAATCAGCCCCAGCATTTT.

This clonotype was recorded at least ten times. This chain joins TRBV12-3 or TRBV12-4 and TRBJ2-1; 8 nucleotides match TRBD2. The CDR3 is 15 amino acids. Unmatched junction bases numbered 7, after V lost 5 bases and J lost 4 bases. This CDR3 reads CASSPLAGPYNEQFF. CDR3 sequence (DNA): TGTGCCAGCAGTCCTCTAGCGGGCCCATACAATGAGCAGTTCTTC.

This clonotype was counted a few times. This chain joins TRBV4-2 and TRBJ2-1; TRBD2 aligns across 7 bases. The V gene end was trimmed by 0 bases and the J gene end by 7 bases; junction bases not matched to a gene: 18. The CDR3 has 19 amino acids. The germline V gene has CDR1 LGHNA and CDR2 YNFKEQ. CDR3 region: CASSQDARESYYNGNEQFF. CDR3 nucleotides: TGTGCCAGCAGCCAAGATGCGCGGGAGAGCTACTACAATGGGAATGAGCAGTTCTTC.

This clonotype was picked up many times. This chain's CDR3 is CSAVPGQTMNTEAFF. The CDR3 coding sequence is TGCAGTGCTGTACCGGGACAGACTATGAACACTGAAGCTTTCTTT. The V call is TRBV20-1, the J call TRBJ1-1; 7 bases are a match to TRBD1. The trim removed 5 bases at V and 0 bases at J, leaving 9 bases unmatched. In germline, CDR1 is DFQATT, CDR2 SNEGSKA (reference sequence). The CDR3 spans 15 residues.

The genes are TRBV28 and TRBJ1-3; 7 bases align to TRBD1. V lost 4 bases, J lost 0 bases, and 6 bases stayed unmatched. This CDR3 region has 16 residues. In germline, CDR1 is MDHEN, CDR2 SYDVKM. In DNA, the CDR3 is TGTGCCAGCAGTTGGGGGACAGCGGCCTCTGGAAACACCATATATTTT. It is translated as CASSWGTAASGNTIYF. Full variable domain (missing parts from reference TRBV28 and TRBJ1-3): DVKVTQSSRYLVKRTGEKVFLECVQDMDHENMFWYRQDPGLGLRLIYFSYDVKMKEKGDIPEGYSVSREKKERFSLILESASTNQTSMYLCASSWGTAASGNTIYFGEGSWLTVV.

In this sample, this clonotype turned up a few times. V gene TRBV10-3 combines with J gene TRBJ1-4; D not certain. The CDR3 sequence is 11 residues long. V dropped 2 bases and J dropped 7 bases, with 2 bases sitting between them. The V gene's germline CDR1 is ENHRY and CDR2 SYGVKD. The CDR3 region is CAISEGEKLFF. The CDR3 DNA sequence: TGTGCCATCAGTGAGGGTGAAAAACTGTTTTTT.

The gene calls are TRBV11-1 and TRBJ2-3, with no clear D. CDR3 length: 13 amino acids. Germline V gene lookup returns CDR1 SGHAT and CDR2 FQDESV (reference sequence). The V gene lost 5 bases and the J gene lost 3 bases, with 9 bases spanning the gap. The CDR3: CASSPEGTDTQYF. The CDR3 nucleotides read TGTGCCAGCAGCCCAGAAGGAACAGATACGCAGTATTTT.

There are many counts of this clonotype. The CDR3 sequence: CASSSPRGVDQPQHF. The CDR3, as DNA: TGTGCCAGCAGTTCCCCGAGGGGGGTGGATCAGCCCCAGCATTTT. V gene TRBV6-2 or TRBV6-3 combines with J gene TRBJ1-5; tentatively, D is TRBD1 (6 bases). Between the trimmed V and J ends, which lost 4 bases and 5 bases, there was a span of 15 bases. The CDR3 has 15 amino acids. Germline values: CDR1 MNHEY, CDR2 SVGEGT.

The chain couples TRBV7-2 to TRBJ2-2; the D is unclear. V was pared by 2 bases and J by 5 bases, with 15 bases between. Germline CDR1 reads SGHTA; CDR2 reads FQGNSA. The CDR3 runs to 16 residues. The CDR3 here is CASSLSDATLTGELFF. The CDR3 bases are TGTGCCAGCAGCTTAAGTGACGCAACATTGACCGGGGAGCTGTTTTTT.